The following is a TCR beta chain sequence with its context. The antigen is undetermined. One base away lies a much larger clone, so this may be a sequencing read error. Using a J-beta primer mix together with a sample-barcoded 5' primer, a second PCR was run for about 6 to 11 cycles. A template-switch adaptor with 12 random nucleotides tagged each cDNA molecule. Sequencing of every sample gave 2.5 million or more CDR3-containing paired-end reads. TCRdb re-derived calls from the 5' RACE reads in MiXCR, one entry per CDR3 protein. Counted here are around 580,000 distinct CDR3 sequences, roughly 43% occurring once; the ten biggest clones make up 20% to 25%. The data derive from a study of blood T cells in healthy people across ages. Findings of the study overall: Fewer expanded clones and more diversity marked long-lived versus aged donors.

The CDR3 is made up of 13 amino acids. Germline loops: CDR1 SQVTM, CDR2 ANQGSEA. V was pared by 4 bases and J by 7 bases, with 9 bases of the junction left unmatched. Aged about 6 to 95, donors were systemically healthy Caucasians from Russia. The source material was blood. The source is a man aged 80 or over in good health. This chain joins TRBV29-1 and TRBJ1-2, with 7 bases aligning to TRBD1. The CDR3 loop is CSVGQGRDCGYTF. CDR3 nucleotide sequence: TGCAGCGTTGGACAGGGTAGGGACTGTGGCTACACCTTC. Variable domain in full (rest from reference TRBV29-1 and TRBJ1-2): SAVISQKPSRDICQRGTSLTIQCQVDSQVTMMFWYRQQPGQSLTLIATANQGSEATYESGFVIDKFPISRPNLTFSTLTVSNMSPEDSSIYLCSVGQGRDCGYTFGSGTRLTVV.